These 20 T cell receptor beta chains share one sample of origin, sequenced in a study of blood T cell dynamics during melanoma immunotherapy. Time point denoted: pre-treatment baseline. Assay: immunoSEQ multiplex PCR; the TCRdb copy retains only in-frame clones and omits some. The repertoire holds some 20,000 clones, with roughly 89% as singletons. The source material was blood, sampled from a patient treated with checkpoint blockade. Receptor source: a human donor with melanoma.

The chain links TRBV7-3 to TRBJ2-1; 7 nucleotides match TRBD2. The germline V gene encodes CDR1 SGHTA and CDR2 FQGTGA. The CDR3 runs 14 residues. The ends lost 5 bases at V and 10 bases at J; junction bases unmatched: 11. The CDR3 is CASSGDPSGKEQFF. CDR3 nucleotide sequence: TGTGCCAGCAGCGGGGACCCTAGCGGAAAGGAGCAGTTCTTC.

The chain has TRBV6-6 and TRBJ2-1; 13 positions match TRBD2. This CDR3 is 15 amino acids long. CDR1 and CDR2 from the germline V gene are MNHNY and SVGAGI (reference sequence). Trimming took 6 bases from V and 3 from J; bases not matched to a gene: 2. The CDR3 reads CASRGTSGVYNEQFF. The CDR3 DNA reads as TGTGCCAGCAGGGGGACTAGCGGGGTCTACAATGAGCAGTTCTTC.

The rearrangement joins TRBV5-6 to TRBJ1-2, with D uncertain. CDR3 length: 16 amino acids. Between the trimmed V and J ends, which lost 4 bases and 5 bases, there was a span of 21 bases. In germline, CDR1 is SGHDT, CDR2 YYEEEE. Here the CDR3 reads CASSPSGSARSYGYTF. CDR3 DNA sequence: TGTGCCAGCAGCCCCAGCGGTAGCGCCAGGTCTTATGGCTACACCTTC.

This clone appeared a few times. V and J are TRBV19 and TRBJ1-2; 12 nucleotides agree with TRBD1. This CDR3 comprises 15 residues. V lost 5 bases, J lost 7 bases, and 8 bases stayed unmatched. The germline CDR1 and CDR2 sequences are LNHDA and SQIVND (reference sequence). The CDR3 reads CASSGLGTGGRGYTF. The CDR3 DNA reads as TGTGCCAGTAGTGGCCTCGGGACAGGGGGCCGTGGCTACACCTTC.

The V call is TRBV25-1, the J call TRBJ2-7, with 10 bases matching TRBD2. V trimming: 4 bases; J trimming: 1 base; junction bases outside the gene matches: 10. Germline assignment: CDR1 MGHDK and CDR2 SYGVNS. This CDR3 is 17 amino acids long. The chain's CDR3 is CASSVSSGTSVSYEQYF. The CDR3 DNA follows: TGTGCCAGCAGTGTTAGCTCCGGGACTAGCGTTTCCTACGAGCAGTACTTC.

The chain links TRBV28 to TRBJ2-4; a weak D match, TRBD2 (5 bases). The length of the CDR3 is 13 residues. In germline, CDR1 is MDHEN, CDR2 SYDVKM. V dropped 8 bases and J dropped 8 bases, with 16 bases sitting between them. CDR3: CASVGSRRDIQYF. CDR3 in DNA: TGTGCCAGCGTAGGTAGTCGGCGGGACATTCAGTACTTC.

This clone has a handful of counts. The chain is built from TRBV5-1 and TRBJ1-2; D gene uncertain. This CDR3 has 14 residues. V was cut by 0 bases and J by 1 base, with 7 bases left in between. CDR1 SGHRS and CDR2 YFSETQ come from the germline V gene. The DNA for the CDR3 is TGCGCCAGCAGCTTGGAAGGTGGTAACTATGGCTACACCTTC. This sequence encodes CASSLEGGNYGYTF.

The chain is built from TRBV27 and TRBJ1-4; D is perhaps TRBD1 (5 bases). Germline CDR1 is MNHEY and CDR2 is SMNVEV (reference sequence). The CDR3 is 14 residues long. V was shortened by 6 bases and J by 5 bases, with 13 bases between the two germline ends. The CDR3 sequence: CASRLSKGNEKLFF. DNA for the CDR3: TGTGCCAGCAGGCTTTCTAAGGGGAATGAAAAACTGTTTTTT.

The V call is TRBV11-2, the J call TRBJ2-7, with TRBD1 matching 7 bases. Germline V gene lookup returns CDR1 SGHAT and CDR2 FQNNGV. This CDR3 is 14 amino acids long. The V and J ends lost 3 bases and 3 bases, in that order; junction bases with no gene match: 5. DNA of the CDR3: TGTGCCAGCAGCTTCGGGGACAGCCTCTACGAGCAGTACTTC. This sequence encodes CASSFGDSLYEQYF.

V is TRBV11-3 and J is TRBJ2-6, with D possibly matching TRBD1 (6 bases). The V and J ends lost 5 bases and 0 bases respectively, with 14 bases between them. In germline, CDR1 is SGHNT, CDR2 YENEEA. The CDR3 has 17 amino acids. In DNA, the CDR3 is TGTGCCAGCAGCAACGGACAGCAGGGCTCTGGGGCCAACGTCCTGACTTTC. Amino acids: CASSNGQQGSGANVLTF. Using reference TRBV11-3 and TRBJ2-6 for the parts outside the CDR3, the full variable domain is EAGVVQSPRYKIIEKKQPVAFWCNPISGHNTLYWYLQNLGQGPELLIRYENEEAVDDSQLPKDRFSAERLKGVDSTLKIQPAELGDSAVYLCASSNGQQGSGANVLTFGAGSRLTVL.

This chain joins TRBV2 and TRBJ1-5; D not certain. The V end lost 7 bases, the J end lost 0 bases, and 10 bases lay between the germline ends. The CDR3 contains 14 residues. Looked up from germline, CDR1 is SNHLY and CDR2 is FYNNEI. The CDR3 coding sequence is TGTGCCAGCACTGACCGAAATAGCAATCAGCCCCAGCATTTT. The encoded protein is CASTDRNSNQPQHF.

The chain recombines TRBV7-9 with TRBJ2-1; 9 bases match TRBD2. The V gene end was trimmed by 5 bases and the J gene end by 6 bases; junction bases not matched to a gene: 11. This CDR3 contains 16 residues. The germline CDR1 and CDR2 sequences are SEHNR and FQNEAQ (reference sequence). The CDR3 reads CASSPFGGGASNEQFF. The CDR3 nucleotides read TGTGCCAGCAGCCCGTTTGGCGGGGGGGCCTCCAATGAGCAGTTCTTC.

The chain recombines TRBV5-1 with TRBJ2-7, with TRBD2 matching 8 bases. The CDR3 runs 15 residues. The germline gives CDR1 SGHRS, CDR2 YFSETQ. J lost 2 bases, V lost 2 bases, and 6 bases had no gene match. The CDR3 is CASSFLAGDTYEQYF. In nucleotides, the CDR3 is TGCGCCAGCAGCTTCCTAGCGGGTGACACCTACGAGCAGTACTTC.

The rearrangement links TRBV6-5 to TRBJ1-1; possible D gene TRBD1, 5 bases. Germline V gives CDR1 MNHEY, CDR2 SVGAGI. The CDR3 totals 15 residues. The germline V and J ends were trimmed by 8 bases and 3 bases, with 19 bases remaining between them. The CDR3 nucleotides read TGTGCCAGCTATGGGAGAGGGACTGGCGACACTGAAGCTTTCTTT. It yields the protein CASYGRGTGDTEAFF.

The CDR3 sequence: CASRRWIGGLDEKLFF. The CDR3, as DNA: TGTGCCAGCAGGCGCTGGATTGGGGGGCTGGATGAAAAACTGTTTTTT. The V gene is TRBV2, the J gene TRBJ1-4; D is possibly TRBD1 (6 bases). CDR1 and CDR2 from the germline V gene are SNHLY and FYNNEI. CDR3 length: 16 residues. V lost 6 bases and J 6 bases, leaving 20 bases between the germline ends.

The genes are TRBV7-2 and TRBJ1-1, with a weak D call TRBD1 (5 bases). The CDR3 is 13 residues long. Trimming left V 5 bases short and J 4 bases short, with 11 bases between. Germline CDR1 is SGHTA and CDR2 is FQGNSA. CDR3 residues: CASSRTRVTEAFF. The DNA for the CDR3 is TGTGCCAGCAGCCGAACCAGGGTCACTGAAGCTTTCTTT.

The chain couples TRBV6-6 to TRBJ2-7; D call uncertain. The CDR3 sequence is 14 residues long. Trimming removed 6 bases at V and 0 bases at J, with 12 bases between. CDR1 MNHNY and CDR2 SVGAGI come from the germline V gene (reference sequence). The CDR3 protein is CASSPSAVSYEQYF. The CDR3 DNA reads TGTGCCAGCAGCCCTTCTGCGGTCTCCTACGAGCAGTACTTC.

J is TRBJ2-7 and V is TRBV5-4; no clear D gene. The CDR3 is made up of 15 amino acids. Germline-derived CDR1 and CDR2 are SGHNT and YYREEE (reference sequence). V lost 4 bases, J lost 10 bases, and 24 bases lay in between. In nucleotides, the CDR3 is TGTGCCAGCAGCCAGGCGAAAGGGCCGTTAGCCGAACAGTACTTC. Its translation is CASSQAKGPLAEQYF.

The chain is built from TRBV11-2 and TRBJ1-4; D uncertain. V was clipped by 5 bases and J by 0 bases, with 7 bases between them. CDR1 is SGHAT, CDR2 FQNNGV, per germline. The CDR3 is made up of 14 amino acids. CDR3 nucleotides: TGTGCCAGCAGCCTTTCTGCAACTAATGAAAAACTGTTTTTT. This encodes CASSLSATNEKLFF.

The sample holds one count of this clone. The chain joins TRBV6-5 to TRBJ2-7; the D gene is possibly TRBD1 (5 bases). The germline V gene encodes CDR1 MNHEY and CDR2 SVGAGI. This CDR3 region has 13 residues. Trimming cost V 4 bases and J 3 bases, with 10 bases left between them. The CDR3 DNA reads TGTGCCAGCAGTTCCGACAGAGTCTACGAGCAGTACTTC. Protein product: CASSSDRVYEQYF.